The 15 T cell receptor beta chains below all came from one sample that was sequenced in a study of cytomegalovirus exposure and HLA in healthy donors (dated by TCRdb to 2016 to 2017). Libraries came from the immunoSEQ multiplex PCR assay. The immuneACCESS repertoire file appears here via TCRdb, limited to in-frame rearrangements. These files lack a portion of the clones; in checked studies, under half of the deficit traces to unresolved V genes, and the cause of the others is not known. Present in this sample are roughly 56,000 clones, 93% of which were seen just once. The ten largest clonotypes hold more than 1.5% of the sample. Sequenced: PBMCs. These TCRs come from a woman younger than 35 in good health and CMV-seropositive.

Written as DNA, the CDR3 is TGTGCCAGCAGCCCCCTGGGGGCCGGACTAGAGCCGACCACAGATACGCAGTATTTT. Encoded protein: CASSPLGAGLEPTTDTQYF. V and J are TRBV7-6 and TRBJ2-3; possibly TRBD2 for D (7 bases). The CDR3 contains 19 residues. V shed 5 bases and J shed 2 bases, with 26 bases lying between them. Per germline, CDR1 SGHVS and CDR2 FNYEAQ.

The chain joins TRBV6-4 to TRBJ1-1; the D is unclear. Germline-derived CDR1 and CDR2 are MRHNA and SNTAGT. This CDR3 is 13 amino acids long. V lost 0 bases and J 1 base, leaving 3 bases between the germline ends. The CDR3 here is CASSDSQNTEAFF. CDR3 nucleotides: TGTGCCAGCAGTGACTCACAGAACACTGAAGCTTTCTTT.

The chain combines TRBV4-1 with TRBJ1-2; the match to TRBD1 covers 7 bases. From germline, CDR1 is MGHRA and CDR2 YSYEKL. The length of the CDR3 is 15 residues. Germline trimming cut 4 bases from V and 8 bases from J; bases unmatched to any gene: 13. CDR3 in amino acids: CASSPPDRSLSGYTF. The CDR3 DNA is TGCGCCAGCAGCCCCCCGGACAGGAGTCTGAGCGGCTACACCTTC.

This clone showed up just once. The V and J genes are TRBV11-3 and TRBJ1-1, with D possibly TRBD1 on 6 matching bases. Germline V gene sequence: CDR1 SGHNT, CDR2 YENEEA. The length of the CDR3 is 13 residues. V shed 5 bases and J shed 5 bases, with 12 bases lying between them. This CDR3 reads CASSPNTGTEAFF. CDR3 sequence (DNA): TGTGCCAGCAGCCCCAATACAGGGACTGAAGCTTTCTTT.

The chain employs TRBV27 and TRBJ2-7; TRBD2 matches at 12 bases. The CDR3 contains 13 residues. Germline loops: CDR1 MNHEY, CDR2 SMNVEV (reference sequence). The V segment lost 8 bases and the J segment 3 bases; nucleotides outside the gene matches: 2. CDR3 residues: CASGLAGLYEQYF. In nucleotides, the CDR3 is TGTGCCAGCGGACTAGCGGGGCTCTACGAGCAGTACTTC.

The table lists this clone with a few counts. J is TRBJ1-2 and V is TRBV7-9; 11 bases fit TRBD1. The CDR3 spans 14 residues. The V gene's germline CDR1 is SEHNR and CDR2 FQNEAQ (reference sequence). Losses at the gene ends were 5 bases for V and 8 bases for J; bases not matched to a gene: 7. The CDR3 sequence: CASSQGQGAGGYTF. In nucleotides, the CDR3 is TGTGCCAGCAGCCAAGGACAGGGGGCAGGGGGCTACACCTTC. Variable domain in full (rest from reference TRBV7-9 and TRBJ1-2): DTGVSQNPRHKITKRGQNVTFRCDPISEHNRLYWYRQTLGQGPEFLTYFQNEAQLEKSRLLSDRFSAERPKGSFSTLEIQRTEQGDSAMYLCASSQGQGAGGYTFGSGTRLTVV.

Of note for this clone: This sample also contains other DNA sequences that code for the same CDR3. V gene TRBV4-1 combines with J gene TRBJ1-3, with D unresolved. The germline V gene has CDR1 MGHRA and CDR2 YSYEKL. V was cut by 0 bases and J by 0 bases, with 6 bases left in between. The CDR3 is made up of 15 amino acids. CDR3 DNA sequence: TGCGCCAGCAGCCAAGACCCCTTCTCTGGAAACACCATATATTTT. Protein sequence: CASSQDPFSGNTIYF.

V and J are TRBV18 and TRBJ2-3; 8 bases map to TRBD2. Per the germline V gene, CDR1 is KGHSH and CDR2 is LQKENI. The length of the CDR3 is 14 residues. Germline trimming cut 2 bases from V and 4 bases from J; bases unmatched to any gene: 2. CDR3 coding DNA: TGTGCCAGCTCACCAGGGACTAGTCCAGATACGCAGTATTTT. Residues: CASSPGTSPDTQYF.

CDR3 residues: CAWKGHRGYTDTQYF. As DNA, the CDR3 is TGTGCCTGGAAGGGTCACAGGGGATACACAGATACGCAGTATTTT. V and J are TRBV30 and TRBJ2-3; 7 bases line up with TRBD1. Trimming at V came to 4 bases and at J to 2 bases, leaving 9 bases not matched to a gene. The CDR3 totals 15 residues. Germline CDR1 is GTSNPN and CDR2 is SVGIG (reference sequence).

The V gene is TRBV7-2, the J gene TRBJ2-7, with TRBD2 matching over 9 bases. J lost 2 bases, V lost 2 bases, and 4 bases had no gene match. The CDR3 sequence is 15 residues long. CDR1 SGHTA and CDR2 FQGNSA come from the germline V gene. The DNA of the CDR3 is TGTGCCAGCAGCTTAACTAGCGGGCCACCCTACGAGCAGTACTTC. Protein: CASSLTSGPPYEQYF.

The chain joins TRBV9 to TRBJ2-7; D remains ambiguous. The V gene lost 1 base and the J gene lost 2 bases, with 13 bases spanning the gap. Looked up from germline, CDR1 is SGDLS and CDR2 is YYNGEE. CDR3 length: 15 residues. This CDR3 reads CASSVFPGNAYEQYF. As DNA, the CDR3 is TGTGCCAGCAGCGTATTTCCAGGAAACGCCTACGAGCAGTACTTC.

The gene calls are TRBV7-4 and TRBJ2-4; TRBD2 is a possible D gene (6 bases). The CDR3 length is 13 residues. V was cut by 1 base and J by 8 bases, with 9 bases left in between. The germline V gene encodes CDR1 SGHVT and CDR2 SQSDAQ. CDR3 loop: CASSLVPGDIQYF. For the CDR3, the DNA is TGTGCCAGCAGCTTAGTCCCGGGGGACATTCAGTACTTC.

The V gene is TRBV18, the J gene TRBJ1-1; tentatively, D is TRBD1 (5 bases). Per germline, CDR1 KGHSH and CDR2 LQKENI. CDR3 size: 14 residues. V lost 2 bases to trimming and J lost 1 base, with 8 bases between them. CDR3 amino acids: CASSPNQGNTEAFF. The DNA for the CDR3 is TGTGCCAGCTCACCAAATCAGGGGAACACTGAAGCTTTCTTT.

V gene TRBV19 combines with J gene TRBJ2-7, with D possibly TRBD1 on 5 matching bases. The CDR3 length is 16 residues. Germline V gene data show CDR1 as LNHDA and CDR2 as SQIVND (reference sequence). Between the trimmed V and J ends, which lost 3 bases and 7 bases, there was a span of 22 bases. CDR3 in DNA: TGTGCCAGTAGTATTGGGCAGGGTTCGGGTCGGCGGGAGCAGTACTTC. This codes for CASSIGQGSGRREQYF.

This clone was seen once. V is TRBV14 and J is TRBJ2-1; 10 bases line up with TRBD2. The CDR3 spans 15 residues. V shed 1 base and J 8 bases; nucleotides not matched to a gene: 5. Germline CDR1 SGHDN, CDR2 FVKESK. Here the CDR3 reads CASSQGLSGGYEQFF. The CDR3 region has the DNA TGTGCCAGCAGCCAAGGGCTTAGCGGGGGGTATGAGCAGTTCTTC.